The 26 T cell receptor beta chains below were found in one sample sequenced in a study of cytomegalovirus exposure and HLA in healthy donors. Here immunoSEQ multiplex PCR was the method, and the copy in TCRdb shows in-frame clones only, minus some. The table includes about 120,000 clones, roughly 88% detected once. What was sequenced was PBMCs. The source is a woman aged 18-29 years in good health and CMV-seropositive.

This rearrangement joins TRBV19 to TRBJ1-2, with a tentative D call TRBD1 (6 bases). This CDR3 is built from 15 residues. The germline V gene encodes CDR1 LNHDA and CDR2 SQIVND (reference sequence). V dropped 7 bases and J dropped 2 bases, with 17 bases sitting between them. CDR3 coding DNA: TGTGCCAGTACCACGGCCCCCACAGGGAACTATGGCTACACCTTC. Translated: CASTTAPTGNYGYTF.

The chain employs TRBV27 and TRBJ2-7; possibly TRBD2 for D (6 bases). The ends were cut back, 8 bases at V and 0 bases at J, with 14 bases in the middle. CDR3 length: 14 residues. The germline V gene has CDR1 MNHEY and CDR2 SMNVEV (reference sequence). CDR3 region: CASLMSGGSYEQYF. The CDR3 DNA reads TGTGCCAGCCTGATGTCCGGGGGCTCCTACGAGCAGTACTTC.

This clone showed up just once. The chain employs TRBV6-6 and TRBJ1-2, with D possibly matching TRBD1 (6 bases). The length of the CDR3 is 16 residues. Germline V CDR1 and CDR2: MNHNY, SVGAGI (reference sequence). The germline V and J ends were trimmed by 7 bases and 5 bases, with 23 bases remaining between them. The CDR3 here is CASTNTPDSFQYGYTF. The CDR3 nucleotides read TGTGCCAGCACCAACACTCCGGACAGCTTCCAATATGGCTACACCTTC.

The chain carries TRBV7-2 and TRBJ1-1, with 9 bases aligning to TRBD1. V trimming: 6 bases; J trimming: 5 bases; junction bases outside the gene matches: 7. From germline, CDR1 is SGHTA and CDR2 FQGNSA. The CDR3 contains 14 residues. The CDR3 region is CASSTTGGRTEAFF. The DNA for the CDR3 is TGTGCCAGCAGTACCACAGGGGGCCGGACTGAAGCTTTCTTT.

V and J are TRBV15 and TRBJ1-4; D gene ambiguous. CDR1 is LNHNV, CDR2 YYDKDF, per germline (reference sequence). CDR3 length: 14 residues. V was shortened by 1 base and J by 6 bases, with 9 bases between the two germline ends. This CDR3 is CATSRATEDEKLFF. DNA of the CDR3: TGTGCCACCAGCAGAGCTACAGAAGATGAAAAACTGTTTTTT.

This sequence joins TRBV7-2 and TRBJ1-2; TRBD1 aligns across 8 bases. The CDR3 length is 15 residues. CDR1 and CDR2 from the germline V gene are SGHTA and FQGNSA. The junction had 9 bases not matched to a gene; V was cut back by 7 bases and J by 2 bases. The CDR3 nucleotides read TGTGCCAGCACCACAGGACAGGGACGGAACTATGGCTACACCTTC. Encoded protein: CASTTGQGRNYGYTF.

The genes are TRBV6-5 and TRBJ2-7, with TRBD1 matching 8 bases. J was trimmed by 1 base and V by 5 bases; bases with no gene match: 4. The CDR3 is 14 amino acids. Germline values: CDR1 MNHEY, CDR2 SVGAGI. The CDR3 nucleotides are TGTGCCAGCAGTACGGGACAGGCGTCCTACGAGCAGTACTTC. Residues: CASSTGQASYEQYF.

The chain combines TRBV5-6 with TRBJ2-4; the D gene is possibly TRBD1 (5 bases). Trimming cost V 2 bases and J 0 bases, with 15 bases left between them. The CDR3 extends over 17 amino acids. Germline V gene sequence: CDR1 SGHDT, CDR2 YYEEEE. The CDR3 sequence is CASSFFASGRAKNIQYF. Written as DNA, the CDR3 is TGTGCCAGCAGCTTCTTTGCGTCAGGGCGAGCCAAAAACATTCAGTACTTC.

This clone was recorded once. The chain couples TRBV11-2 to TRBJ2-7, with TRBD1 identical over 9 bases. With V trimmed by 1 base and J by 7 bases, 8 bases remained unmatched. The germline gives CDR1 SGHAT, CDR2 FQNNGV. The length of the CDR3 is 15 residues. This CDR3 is CASSLGWGQGLEQYF. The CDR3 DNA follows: TGTGCCAGCAGCTTAGGTTGGGGACAGGGATTAGAGCAGTACTTC.

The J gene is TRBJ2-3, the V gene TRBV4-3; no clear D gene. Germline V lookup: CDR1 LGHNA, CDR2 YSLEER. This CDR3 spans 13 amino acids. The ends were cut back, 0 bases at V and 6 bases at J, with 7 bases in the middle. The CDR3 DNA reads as TGCGCCAGCAGCCAAGATTACGCGGATACGCAGTATTTT. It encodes CASSQDYADTQYF.

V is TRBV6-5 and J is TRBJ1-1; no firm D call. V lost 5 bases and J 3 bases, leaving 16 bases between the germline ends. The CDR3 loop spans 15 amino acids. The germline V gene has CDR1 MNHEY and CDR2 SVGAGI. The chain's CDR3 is CASSAKWTGDTEAFF. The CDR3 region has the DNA TGTGCCAGCAGTGCGAAATGGACTGGAGACACTGAAGCTTTCTTT.

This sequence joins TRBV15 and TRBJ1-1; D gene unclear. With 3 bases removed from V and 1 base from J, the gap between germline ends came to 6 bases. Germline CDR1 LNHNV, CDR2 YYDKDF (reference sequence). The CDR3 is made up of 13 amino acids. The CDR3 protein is CATSRRQNTEAFF. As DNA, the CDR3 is TGTGCCACCAGCAGGAGACAGAACACTGAAGCTTTCTTT.

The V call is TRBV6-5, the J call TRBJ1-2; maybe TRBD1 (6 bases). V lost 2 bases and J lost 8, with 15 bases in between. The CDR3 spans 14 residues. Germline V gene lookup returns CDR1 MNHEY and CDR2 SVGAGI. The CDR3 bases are TGTGCCAGCAGTTACGCTGCAGGGGAAGGCGGCTACACCTTC. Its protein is CASSYAAGEGGYTF.

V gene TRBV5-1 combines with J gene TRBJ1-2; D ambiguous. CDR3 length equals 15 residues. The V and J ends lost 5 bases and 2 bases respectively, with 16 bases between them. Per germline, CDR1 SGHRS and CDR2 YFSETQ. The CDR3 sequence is CASRPGLISNYGYTF. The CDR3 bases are TGCGCCAGCAGGCCGGGTCTTATTTCAAACTATGGCTACACCTTC.

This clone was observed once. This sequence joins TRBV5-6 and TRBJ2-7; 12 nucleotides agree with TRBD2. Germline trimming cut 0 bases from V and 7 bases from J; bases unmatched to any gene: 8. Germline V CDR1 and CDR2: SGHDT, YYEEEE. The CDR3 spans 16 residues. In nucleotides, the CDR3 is TGTGCCAGCAGCTTGGGGCTAGCGGGAGGGCCACGAGAGCAGTACTTC. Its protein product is CASSLGLAGGPREQYF.

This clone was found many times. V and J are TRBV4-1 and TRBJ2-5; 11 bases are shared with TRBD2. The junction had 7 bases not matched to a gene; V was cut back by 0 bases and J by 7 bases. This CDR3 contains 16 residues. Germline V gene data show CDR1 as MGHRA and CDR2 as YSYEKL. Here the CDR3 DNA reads TGCGCCAGCAGCCAAGACCTAGCGGGAGGTATGGGGACCCAGTACTTC. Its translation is CASSQDLAGGMGTQYF.

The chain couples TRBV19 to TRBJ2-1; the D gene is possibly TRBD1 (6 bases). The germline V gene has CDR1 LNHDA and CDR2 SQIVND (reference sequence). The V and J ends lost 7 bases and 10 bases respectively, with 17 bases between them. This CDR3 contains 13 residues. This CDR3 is CASKSGARWEQFF. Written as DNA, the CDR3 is TGTGCCAGTAAATCAGGGGCCCGATGGGAGCAGTTCTTC.

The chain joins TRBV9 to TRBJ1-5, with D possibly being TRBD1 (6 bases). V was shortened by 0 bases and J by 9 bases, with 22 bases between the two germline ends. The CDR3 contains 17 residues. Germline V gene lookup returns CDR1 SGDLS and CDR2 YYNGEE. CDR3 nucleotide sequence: TGTGCCAGCAGCGTAGTCCCCGACATGGGGGCCAACAGGCCCCAGCATTTT. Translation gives CASSVVPDMGANRPQHF. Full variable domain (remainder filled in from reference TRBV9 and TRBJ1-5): DSGVTQTPKHLITATGQRVTLRCSPRSGDLSVYWYQQSLDQGLQFLIQYYNGEERAKGNILERFSAQQFPDLHSELNLSSLELGDSALYFCASSVVPDMGANRPQHFGDGTRLSIL.

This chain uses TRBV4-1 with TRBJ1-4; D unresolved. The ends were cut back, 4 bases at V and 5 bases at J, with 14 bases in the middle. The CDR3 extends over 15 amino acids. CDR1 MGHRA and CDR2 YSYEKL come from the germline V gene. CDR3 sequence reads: CASSPNGRGNEKLFF. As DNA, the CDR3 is TGCGCCAGCAGCCCGAACGGGCGAGGGAATGAAAAACTGTTTTTT.

The DNA of the CDR3 is TGTGCCACCCCGACAGGGGAAGGTAGTAATGGCTACACCTTC. Its translation: CATPTGEGSNGYTF. The chain couples TRBV6-1 to TRBJ1-2, with 8 bases fitting TRBD1. The CDR3 consists of 14 residues. J lost 6 bases, V lost 10 bases, and 13 bases had no gene match. The germline V gene has CDR1 MNHNS and CDR2 SASEGT.

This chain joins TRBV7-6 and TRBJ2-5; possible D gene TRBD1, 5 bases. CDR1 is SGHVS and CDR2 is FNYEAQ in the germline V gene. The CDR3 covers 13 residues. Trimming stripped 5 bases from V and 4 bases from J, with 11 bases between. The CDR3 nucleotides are TGTGCCAGCAGCAGCAGGGTTCCAGAGACCCAGTACTTC. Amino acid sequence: CASSSRVPETQYF.

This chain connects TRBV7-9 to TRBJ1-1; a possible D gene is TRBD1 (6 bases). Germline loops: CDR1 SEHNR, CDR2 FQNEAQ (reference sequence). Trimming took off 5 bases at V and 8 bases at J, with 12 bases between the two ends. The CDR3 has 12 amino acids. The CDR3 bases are TGTGCCAGCAGCCTAGGACAGTCCGAAGCTTTCTTT. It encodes CASSLGQSEAFF.

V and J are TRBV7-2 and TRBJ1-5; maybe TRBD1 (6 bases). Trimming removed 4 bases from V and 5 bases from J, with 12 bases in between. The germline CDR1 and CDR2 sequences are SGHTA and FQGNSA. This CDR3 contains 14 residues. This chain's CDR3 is CASSSPTGDQPQHF. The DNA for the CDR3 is TGTGCCAGCAGCTCCCCGACAGGCGATCAGCCCCAGCATTTT.

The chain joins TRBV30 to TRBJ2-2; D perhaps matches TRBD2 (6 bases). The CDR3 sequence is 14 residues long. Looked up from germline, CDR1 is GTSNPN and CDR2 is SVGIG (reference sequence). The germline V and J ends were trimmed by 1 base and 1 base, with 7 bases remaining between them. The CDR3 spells CAWSGLENTGELFF. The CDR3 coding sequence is TGTGCCTGGAGTGGACTAGAGAACACCGGGGAGCTGTTTTTT.

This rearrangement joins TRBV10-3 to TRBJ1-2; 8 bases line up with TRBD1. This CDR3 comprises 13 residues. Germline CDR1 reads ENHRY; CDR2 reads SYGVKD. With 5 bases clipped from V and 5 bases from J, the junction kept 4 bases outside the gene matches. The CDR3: CAISTDRVYGYTF. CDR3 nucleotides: TGTGCCATCAGTACGGACAGGGTTTATGGCTACACCTTC.

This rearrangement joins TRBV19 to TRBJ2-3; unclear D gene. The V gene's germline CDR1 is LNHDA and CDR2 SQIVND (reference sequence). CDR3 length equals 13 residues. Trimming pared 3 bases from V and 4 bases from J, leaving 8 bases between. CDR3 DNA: TGTGCCAGTAGTATTGGCTTATCAGATACGCAGTATTTT. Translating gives CASSIGLSDTQYF.